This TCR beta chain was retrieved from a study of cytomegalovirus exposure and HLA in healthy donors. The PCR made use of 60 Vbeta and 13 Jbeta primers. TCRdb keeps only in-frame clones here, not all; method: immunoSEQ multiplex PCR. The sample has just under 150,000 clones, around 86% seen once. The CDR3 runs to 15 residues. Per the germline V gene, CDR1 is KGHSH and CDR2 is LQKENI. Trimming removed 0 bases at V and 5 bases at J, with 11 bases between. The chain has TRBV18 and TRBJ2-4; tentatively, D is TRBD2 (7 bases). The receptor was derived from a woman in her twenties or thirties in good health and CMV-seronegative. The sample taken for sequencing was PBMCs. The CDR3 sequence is CASSPPVGGENIQYF. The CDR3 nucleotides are TGTGCCAGCTCACCACCGGTAGGGGGGGAAAACATTCAGTACTTC.